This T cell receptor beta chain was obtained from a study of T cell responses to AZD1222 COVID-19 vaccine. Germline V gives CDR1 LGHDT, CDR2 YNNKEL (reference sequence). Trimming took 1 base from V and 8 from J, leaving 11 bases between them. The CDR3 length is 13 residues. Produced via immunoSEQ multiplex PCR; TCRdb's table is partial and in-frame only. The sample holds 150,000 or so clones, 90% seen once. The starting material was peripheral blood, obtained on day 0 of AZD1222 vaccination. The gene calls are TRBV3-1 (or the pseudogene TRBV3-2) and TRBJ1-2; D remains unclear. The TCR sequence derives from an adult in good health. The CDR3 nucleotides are TGTGCCAGCAGCCAAGGTGGGGTGGGAGGCTACACCTTC. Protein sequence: CASSQGGVGGYTF.